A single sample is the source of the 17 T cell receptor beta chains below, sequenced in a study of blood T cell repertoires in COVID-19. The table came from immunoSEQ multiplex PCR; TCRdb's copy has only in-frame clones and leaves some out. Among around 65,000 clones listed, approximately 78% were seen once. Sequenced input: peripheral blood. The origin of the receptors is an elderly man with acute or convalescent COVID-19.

The CDR3 bases are TGCGCCACCGAGACAGGGGCGAACACCGGGGAGCTGTTTTTT. This encodes CATETGANTGELFF. The genes are TRBV5-1 and TRBJ2-2, with 8 bases matching TRBD1. Germline CDR1 reads SGHRS; CDR2 reads YFSETQ. Trimming at V came to 9 bases and at J to 0 bases, leaving 4 bases not matched to a gene. The CDR3 loop spans 14 amino acids.

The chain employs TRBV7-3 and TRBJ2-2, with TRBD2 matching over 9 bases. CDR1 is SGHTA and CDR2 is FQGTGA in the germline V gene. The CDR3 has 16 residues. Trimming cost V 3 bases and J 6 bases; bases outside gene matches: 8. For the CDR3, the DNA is TGTGCCAGCAGCTTTAGGGCGGGAGGGCCGTCCGGGGAGCTGTTTTTT. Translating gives CASSFRAGGPSGELFF.

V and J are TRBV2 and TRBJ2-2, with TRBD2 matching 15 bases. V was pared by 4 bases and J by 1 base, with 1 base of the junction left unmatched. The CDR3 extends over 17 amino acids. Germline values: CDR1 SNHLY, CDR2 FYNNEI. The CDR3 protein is CASSGTSGRVNTGELFF. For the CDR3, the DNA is TGTGCCAGCAGTGGGACTAGCGGGAGGGTGAACACCGGGGAGCTGTTTTTT. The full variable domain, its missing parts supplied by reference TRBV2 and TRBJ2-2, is EPEVTQTPSHQVTQMGQEVILRCVPISNHLYFYWYRQILGQKVEFLVSFYNNEISEKSEIFDDQFSVERPDGSNFTLKIRSTKLEDSAMYFCASSGTSGRVNTGELFFGEGSRLTVL.

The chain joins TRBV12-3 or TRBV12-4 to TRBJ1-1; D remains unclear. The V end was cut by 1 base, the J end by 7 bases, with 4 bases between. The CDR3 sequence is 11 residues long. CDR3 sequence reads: CASSLELEAFF. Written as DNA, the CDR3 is TGTGCCAGCAGTTTAGAGCTTGAAGCTTTCTTT.

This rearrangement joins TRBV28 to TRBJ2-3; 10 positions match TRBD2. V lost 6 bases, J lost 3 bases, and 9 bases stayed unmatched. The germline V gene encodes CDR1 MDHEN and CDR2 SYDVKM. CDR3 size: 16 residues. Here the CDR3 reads CASRGASGRMTDTQYF. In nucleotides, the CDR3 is TGTGCCAGCAGAGGGGCTAGCGGGAGAATGACAGATACGCAGTATTTT.

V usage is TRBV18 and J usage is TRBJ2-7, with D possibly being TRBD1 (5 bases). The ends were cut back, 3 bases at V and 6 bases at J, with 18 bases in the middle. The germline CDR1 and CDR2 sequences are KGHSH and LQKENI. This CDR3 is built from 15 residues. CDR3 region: CASSPGWAGQSEQYF. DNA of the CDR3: TGTGCCAGCTCACCTGGATGGGCAGGGCAAAGCGAGCAGTACTTC.

The CDR3 loop reads CASSSRTSGSYEQYF. CDR3 coding DNA: TGTGCCAGCAGCTCTCGGACTAGCGGGAGCTACGAGCAGTACTTC. The rearrangement links TRBV5-8 to TRBJ2-7; 13 bases are a match to TRBD2. There are 15 residues in the CDR3. The ends lost 3 bases at V and 3 bases at J; junction bases unmatched: 3. Looked up from germline, CDR1 is SGHTS and CDR2 is YDEGEE.

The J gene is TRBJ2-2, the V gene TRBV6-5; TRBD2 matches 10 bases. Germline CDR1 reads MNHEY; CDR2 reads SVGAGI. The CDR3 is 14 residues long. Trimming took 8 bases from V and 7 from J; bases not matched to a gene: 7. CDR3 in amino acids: CASGLAGDHGELFF. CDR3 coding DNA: TGTGCCAGCGGTCTAGCGGGAGATCACGGGGAGCTGTTTTTT.

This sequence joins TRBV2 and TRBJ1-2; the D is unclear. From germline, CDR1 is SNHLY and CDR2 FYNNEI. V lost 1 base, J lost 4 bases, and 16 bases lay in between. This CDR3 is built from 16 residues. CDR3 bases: TGTGCCAGCAGTGAAGAGAGGTCAGACCCCTTCTATGGCTACACCTTC. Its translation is CASSEERSDPFYGYTF.

The CDR3, as DNA: TGTGCCAGCAGCGTAGTGGCGGGGGGGGACCAAGAGACCCAGTACTTC. It yields the protein CASSVVAGGDQETQYF. This chain uses TRBV9 with TRBJ2-5, with TRBD2 matching 9 bases. This CDR3 is 16 amino acids long. Germline V gene data show CDR1 as SGDLS and CDR2 as YYNGEE. V trimming: 0 bases; J trimming: 0 bases; junction bases outside the gene matches: 3.

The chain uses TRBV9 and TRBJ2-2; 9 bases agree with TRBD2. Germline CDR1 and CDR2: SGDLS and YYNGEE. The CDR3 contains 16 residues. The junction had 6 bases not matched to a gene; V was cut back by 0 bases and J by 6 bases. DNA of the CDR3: TGTGCCAGCAGCGTAGTGGCTAGCGGGGTCGCCGGGGAGCTGTTTTTT. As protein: CASSVVASGVAGELFF.

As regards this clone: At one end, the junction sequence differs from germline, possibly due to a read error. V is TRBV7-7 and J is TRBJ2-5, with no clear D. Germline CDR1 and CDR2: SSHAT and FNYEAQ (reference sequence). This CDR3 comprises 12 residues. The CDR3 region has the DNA TGTGCTAGCAGCTCCGAGGAGGAGACCCAGTACTTC. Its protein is CASSSEEETQYF.

CDR3 in amino acids: CASSYTGGGNEQFF. DNA for the CDR3: TGTGCCAGCAGTTATACGGGAGGGGGCAATGAGCAGTTCTTC. The chain is built from TRBV28 and TRBJ2-1; TRBD2 matches 8 bases. Germline values: CDR1 MDHEN, CDR2 SYDVKM. The CDR3 spans 14 residues. V was pared by 4 bases and J by 6 bases, with 5 bases of the junction left unmatched.

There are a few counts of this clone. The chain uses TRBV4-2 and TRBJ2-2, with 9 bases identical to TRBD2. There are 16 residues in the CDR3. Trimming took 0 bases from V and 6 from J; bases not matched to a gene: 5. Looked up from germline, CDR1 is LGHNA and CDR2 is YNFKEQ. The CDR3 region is CASSQDPRGGAGELFF. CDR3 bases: TGTGCCAGCAGCCAAGATCCTCGCGGGGGGGCCGGGGAGCTGTTTTTT.

CDR3 nucleotide sequence: TGTGCCATCAGCCTACAGGGCAACCAAGAGACCCAGTACTTC. This gives the protein CAISLQGNQETQYF. V and J are TRBV10-3 and TRBJ2-5, with D possibly matching TRBD1 (6 bases). From germline, CDR1 is ENHRY and CDR2 SYGVKD. The CDR3 has 14 residues. Trimming took 6 bases from V and 0 from J, leaving 11 bases between them.

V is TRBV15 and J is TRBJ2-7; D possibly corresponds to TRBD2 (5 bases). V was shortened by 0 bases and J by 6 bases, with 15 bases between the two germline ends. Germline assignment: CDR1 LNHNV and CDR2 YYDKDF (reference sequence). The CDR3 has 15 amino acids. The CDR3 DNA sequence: TGTGCCACCAGCAGAGATCCCGGGATCCAGGCCGAGCAGTACTTC. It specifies CATSRDPGIQAEQYF.

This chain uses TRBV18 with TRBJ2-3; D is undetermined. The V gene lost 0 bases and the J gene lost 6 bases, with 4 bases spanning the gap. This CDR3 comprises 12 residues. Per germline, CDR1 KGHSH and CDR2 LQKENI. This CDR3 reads CASSPPEDTQYF. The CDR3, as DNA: TGTGCCAGCTCACCACCTGAGGATACGCAGTATTTT.